This TCR beta chain is drawn from a study of T cell repertoires in cytomegalovirus infection. This clonotype was detected only a few times. V gave up 9 bases and J gave up 6 bases; unmatched junction bases: 9. From germline, CDR1 is SGHNT and CDR2 YYREEE (reference sequence). This CDR3 spans 13 amino acids. In TCRdb, the reads were re-called with MiXCR into one record per CDR3 protein. The repertoire holds 300,000 or so distinct CDR3 sequences, with around 10% as singletons. This clonotype was obtained from a human donor in good health (CMV status not recorded). Some clones in this sample may be carry-over from other donors' samples. The sequencing sample was made of PBMCs. The V and J genes are TRBV5-4 and TRBJ2-1, with 7 bases that match TRBD1. CDR3 sequence: CATKDRSGNEQFF. As DNA, the CDR3 is TGTGCCACCAAGGACAGGTCTGGCAATGAGCAGTTCTTC.